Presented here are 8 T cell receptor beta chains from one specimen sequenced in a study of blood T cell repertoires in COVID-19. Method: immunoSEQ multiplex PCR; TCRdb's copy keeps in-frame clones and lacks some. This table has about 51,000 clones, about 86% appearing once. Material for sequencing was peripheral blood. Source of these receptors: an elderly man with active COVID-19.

The CDR3 DNA reads TGTGCTCCTAACTTGGACAGGGAGCCCTACGAGCAGTACTTC. Residues: CAPNLDREPYEQYF. The chain joins TRBV2 to TRBJ2-7; 8 positions agree with TRBD1. This CDR3 comprises 14 residues. CDR1 is SNHLY and CDR2 is FYNNEI in the germline V gene.

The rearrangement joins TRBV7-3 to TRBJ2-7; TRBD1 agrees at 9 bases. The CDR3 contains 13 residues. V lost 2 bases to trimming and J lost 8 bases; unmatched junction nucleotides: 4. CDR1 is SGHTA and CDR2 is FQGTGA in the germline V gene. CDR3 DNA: TGTGCCAGCAGCTTAGGGGACAGGGACAAGCAGTACTTC. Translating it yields CASSLGDRDKQYF.

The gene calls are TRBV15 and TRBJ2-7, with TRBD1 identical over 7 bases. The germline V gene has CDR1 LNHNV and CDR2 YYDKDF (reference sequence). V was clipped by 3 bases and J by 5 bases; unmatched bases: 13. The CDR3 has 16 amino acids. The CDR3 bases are TGTGCCACCAGCAGCCTCGGGACAGTGGGGGCCCACGAGCAGTACTTC. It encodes CATSSLGTVGAHEQYF.

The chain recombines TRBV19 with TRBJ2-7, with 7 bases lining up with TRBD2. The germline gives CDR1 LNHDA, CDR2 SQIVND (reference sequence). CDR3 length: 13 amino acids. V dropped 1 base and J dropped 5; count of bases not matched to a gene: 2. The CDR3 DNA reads TGTGCCAGTAGTATAGGGGGGAGGGACGAGCAGTACTTC. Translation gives CASSIGGRDEQYF.

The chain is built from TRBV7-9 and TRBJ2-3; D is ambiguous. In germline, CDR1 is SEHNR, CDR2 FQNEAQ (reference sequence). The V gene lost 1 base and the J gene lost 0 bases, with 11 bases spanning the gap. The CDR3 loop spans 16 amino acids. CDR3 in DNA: TGTGCCAGCAGCTTAGAAGGCTTGAGGAGCACAGATACGCAGTATTTT. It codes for CASSLEGLRSTDTQYF.

DNA for the CDR3: TGTGCCATCACCCACGGGACAGCTTATGGCATTCAGTACTTC. Its protein is CAITHGTAYGIQYF. The chain is built from TRBV28 and TRBJ2-4, with 7 nucleotides matching TRBD1. This CDR3 comprises 14 residues. J was trimmed by 9 bases and V by 10 bases; bases with no gene match: 15. The germline gives CDR1 MDHEN, CDR2 SYDVKM.

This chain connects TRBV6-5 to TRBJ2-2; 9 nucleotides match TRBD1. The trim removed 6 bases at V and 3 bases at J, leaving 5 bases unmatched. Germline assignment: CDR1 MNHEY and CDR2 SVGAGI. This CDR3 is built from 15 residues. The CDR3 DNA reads TGTGCCAGCAGGGGGACAGGGTGGGACACCGGGGAGCTGTTTTTT. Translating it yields CASRGTGWDTGELFF.

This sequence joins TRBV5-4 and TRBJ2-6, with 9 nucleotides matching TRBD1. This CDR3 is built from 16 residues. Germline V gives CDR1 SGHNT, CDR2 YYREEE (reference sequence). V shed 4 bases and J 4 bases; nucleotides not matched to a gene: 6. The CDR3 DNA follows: TGTGCCAGCAGCCCCGGACAGGGGACAGGGGCCAACGTCCTGACTTTC. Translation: CASSPGQGTGANVLTF. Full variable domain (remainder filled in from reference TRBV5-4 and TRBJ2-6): ETGVTQSPTHLIKTRGQQVTLRCSSQSGHNTVSWYQQALGQGPQFIFQYYREEENGRGNFPPRFSGLQFPNYSSELNVNALELDDSALYLCASSPGQGTGANVLTFGAGSRLTVL.